A single sample is the source of the 27 T cell receptor beta chains below, sequenced in a study of T cell clones after liver transplantation. The table came from immunoSEQ multiplex PCR; TCRdb's copy has only in-frame clones and leaves some out. The data show over 15,000 clones, 65% to 85% seen once. The sequencing here drew on CD8+ T cells from blood, taken around 50 months after liver transplant. The receptors originated from a human patient who received a liver transplant. Some T cells may have originated in the graft donor.

The chain joins TRBV6-5 to TRBJ2-1, with D unresolved. There are 11 residues in the CDR3. Trimming cost V 6 bases and J 4 bases, with 4 bases left between them. Germline values: CDR1 MNHEY, CDR2 SVGAGI. The CDR3 sequence: CASRSYNEQFF. The CDR3 bases are TGTGCCAGCAGATCATACAATGAGCAGTTCTTC.

This clone was observed at least ten times. The V call is TRBV9, the J call TRBJ2-5; 9 bases map to TRBD2. The CDR3 consists of 15 residues. CDR1 SGDLS and CDR2 YYNGEE come from the germline V gene. The V segment lost 3 bases and the J segment 5 bases; nucleotides outside the gene matches: 8. The CDR3 sequence is CASSATSGFGETQYF. CDR3 nucleotides: TGTGCCAGCAGCGCCACTAGCGGGTTCGGGGAGACCCAGTACTTC.

The table lists this clone with a count of one. This chain joins TRBV6-5 and TRBJ2-1; 7 nucleotides align to TRBD2. The junction had 9 bases not matched to a gene; V was cut back by 2 bases and J by 8 bases. The CDR3 loop spans 15 amino acids. Per the germline V gene, CDR1 is MNHEY and CDR2 is SVGAGI. As DNA, the CDR3 is TGTGCCAGCAGTTACACGGCGGGAGTGAACGATGAGCAGTTCTTC. Its protein product is CASSYTAGVNDEQFF.

This CDR3 reads CASSLSWQGTYEQYF. Written as DNA, the CDR3 is TGTGCCAGCAGTTTATCGTGGCAGGGGACCTACGAGCAGTACTTC. The chain joins TRBV27 to TRBJ2-7, with a tentative D call TRBD1 (6 bases). Germline CDR1 MNHEY, CDR2 SMNVEV (reference sequence). Trimming removed 0 bases from V and 2 bases from J, with 11 bases in between. The CDR3 consists of 15 residues.

The CDR3: CATVGGSFTDTQYF. CDR3 DNA: TGTGCCACAGTGGGAGGGAGTTTCACAGATACGCAGTATTTT. The chain links TRBV6-1 to TRBJ2-3, with 7 bases aligning to TRBD2. After removal of 10 bases from V and 2 bases from J, the junction contained 9 bases not matched to a gene. The CDR3 runs to 14 residues. Germline V lookup: CDR1 MNHNS, CDR2 SASEGT.

The V gene is TRBV7-9, the J gene TRBJ1-1; D gene unclear. Germline CDR1 SEHNR, CDR2 FQNEAQ (reference sequence). The V end was cut by 1 base, the J end by 0 bases, with 6 bases between. There are 14 residues in the CDR3. The CDR3, as DNA: TGTGCCAGCAGCTTAGGGGGAGTGAACACTGAAGCTTTCTTT. Protein sequence: CASSLGGVNTEAFF.

This sequence joins TRBV6-5 and TRBJ2-5, with 7 bases lining up with TRBD1. The last part of the DNA fits TRBJ2-7 better; the J call may be wrong. The CDR3 runs 12 residues. CDR1 MNHEY and CDR2 SVGAGI come from the germline V gene. In DNA form, the CDR3 reads TGTGCCAGCACGGGACAGCTCAACGAGCAGTACTTC. It codes for CASTGQLNEQYF.

This chain's CDR3 is CASRPTHSGANVLTF. CDR3 sequence (DNA): TGCGCCAGCAGGCCAACGCACTCTGGGGCCAACGTCCTGACTTTC. The genes are TRBV4-1 and TRBJ2-6; D not certain. The CDR3 runs to 15 residues. V was shortened by 6 bases and J by 0 bases, with 9 bases between the two germline ends. Germline-derived CDR1 and CDR2 are MGHRA and YSYEKL.

V is TRBV4-3 and J is TRBJ2-7; 9 bases are shared with TRBD1. Unmatched junction bases numbered 7, after V lost 5 bases and J lost 2 bases. The germline gives CDR1 LGHNA, CDR2 YSLEER. The CDR3 contains 15 residues. CDR3 sequence (DNA): TGCGCCAGCAGCTTCCGACAGGGGGACACCTACGAGCAGTACTTC. It is translated as CASSFRQGDTYEQYF.

The V call is TRBV27, the J call TRBJ2-5, with 8 bases lining up with TRBD1. This CDR3 spans 15 amino acids. CDR1 MNHEY and CDR2 SMNVEV come from the germline V gene (reference sequence). After removal of 4 bases from V and 4 bases from J, the junction contained 8 bases not matched to a gene. The CDR3, as DNA: TGTGCCAGCAGTTCCCGGACAGGGTGGAGAGAGACCCAGTACTTC. It translates to CASSSRTGWRETQYF.

This clone was seen a single time. The chain has TRBV2 and TRBJ2-2, with TRBD2 as a possible D gene (5 bases). The CDR3 is 18 residues long. The V gene lost 0 bases and the J gene lost 5 bases, with 19 bases spanning the gap. The V gene's germline CDR1 is SNHLY and CDR2 FYNNEI. CDR3 region: CASSEAYKEGGWTGELFF. The DNA of the CDR3 is TGTGCCAGCAGTGAAGCGTATAAAGAGGGCGGTTGGACCGGGGAGCTGTTTTTT.

The chain uses TRBV27 and TRBJ2-5, with 9 bases lining up with TRBD2. J gave up 5 bases and V 6 bases, and 7 bases lay outside the gene matches. The CDR3 extends over 14 amino acids. The germline CDR1 and CDR2 sequences are MNHEY and SMNVEV (reference sequence). The CDR3 DNA sequence: TGTGCCAGCAGAGGCGGGAGGGCCGGGGAGACCCAGTACTTC. It codes for CASRGGRAGETQYF.

The chain links TRBV6-1 to TRBJ2-5, with D perhaps given as TRBD1 or TRBD2 (6 bases each). The CDR3 length is 15 residues. Germline values: CDR1 MNHNS, CDR2 SASEGT. The V and J ends lost 7 bases and 2 bases respectively, with 17 bases between them. CDR3 region: CASKRGRLLQETQYF. CDR3 sequence (DNA): TGTGCCAGCAAGAGGGGGAGGCTATTACAAGAGACCCAGTACTTC.

This chain links TRBV4-1 with TRBJ2-5, with 9 nucleotides matching TRBD2. The length of the CDR3 is 17 residues. Germline V CDR1 and CDR2: MGHRA, YSYEKL. Unmatched junction bases numbered 10, after V lost 4 bases and J lost 1 base. The CDR3: CASSPWRAGGAQETQYF. The DNA for the CDR3 is TGCGCCAGCAGCCCCTGGAGAGCGGGAGGTGCCCAAGAGACCCAGTACTTC.

This clone has more than one count but fewer than ten. The rearrangement uses TRBV6-6 and TRBJ2-3, with no clear D. With 4 bases removed from V and 0 bases from J, the gap between germline ends came to 5 bases. Germline loops: CDR1 MNHNY, CDR2 SVGAGI (reference sequence). This CDR3 contains 13 residues. The CDR3 DNA reads as TGTGCCAGCAGTTCCTCTAGCACAGATACGCAGTATTTT. It encodes CASSSSSTDTQYF.

The rearrangement uses TRBV4-1 and TRBJ2-7, with TRBD1 identical over 8 bases. Trimming at V came to 4 bases and at J to 5 bases, leaving 4 bases not matched to a gene. The CDR3 spans 13 residues. Germline-derived CDR1 and CDR2 are MGHRA and YSYEKL. CDR3 amino acids: CASSPGQVDEQYF. The CDR3 DNA follows: TGCGCCAGCAGCCCGGGACAGGTTGACGAGCAGTACTTC.

V is TRBV5-1 and J is TRBJ2-5; D may be TRBD2 (6 bases). This CDR3 is 16 amino acids long. Germline CDR1 and CDR2: SGHRS and YFSETQ. V was clipped by 1 base and J by 4 bases, with 17 bases between them. The CDR3 region is CASSLNGAGLLETQYF. In DNA form, the CDR3 reads TGCGCCAGCAGCTTGAATGGCGCGGGGTTGTTAGAGACCCAGTACTTC.

V is TRBV28 and J is TRBJ2-7, with D perhaps being TRBD1 or TRBD2 (6 bases each). Trimming took 3 bases from V and 2 from J, leaving 11 bases between them. Germline CDR1 reads MDHEN; CDR2 reads SYDVKM. The length of the CDR3 is 14 residues. The CDR3 DNA reads as TGTGCCAGCAGTTTTAAGGGGGGTCCCTACGAGCAGTACTTC. This codes for CASSFKGGPYEQYF.

V is TRBV4-1 and J is TRBJ2-7; 7 bases match TRBD2. Unmatched junction bases numbered 5, after V lost 1 base and J lost 2 bases. Germline V CDR1 and CDR2: MGHRA, YSYEKL. CDR3 length equals 15 residues. This CDR3 is CASSQGLAATYEQYF. The CDR3, as DNA: TGCGCCAGCAGCCAAGGGCTAGCGGCTACCTACGAGCAGTACTTC.

This clone was observed once. This sequence joins TRBV7-9 and TRBJ1-4; the match to TRBD1 covers 11 bases. This CDR3 has 17 residues. Germline values: CDR1 SEHNR, CDR2 FQNEAQ (reference sequence). The J segment lost 4 bases and the V segment lost 4 bases, leaving 8 bases of the junction unmatched. CDR3 in amino acids: CASSSRDRGLHNEKLFF. The CDR3 nucleotides read TGTGCCAGCAGCTCCCGGGACAGGGGGTTACATAATGAAAAACTGTTTTTT. Filled out from reference TRBV7-9 and TRBJ1-4, the complete variable domain reads DTGVSQNPRHKITKRGQNVTFRCDPISEHNRLYWYRQTLGQGPEFLTYFQNEAQLEKSRLLSDRFSAERPKGSFSTLEIQRTEQGDSAMYLCASSSRDRGLHNEKLFFGSGTQLSVL.

The V call is TRBV7-3, the J call TRBJ2-5; D is perhaps TRBD2 (7 bases). The CDR3 is 15 residues long. V dropped 5 bases and J dropped 4 bases, with 17 bases sitting between them. Looked up from germline, CDR1 is SGHTA and CDR2 is FQGTGA. CDR3 amino acids: CASSPRGGLGETQYF. CDR3 sequence (DNA): TGTGCCAGCAGCCCAAGGGGGGGGCTGGGAGAGACCCAGTACTTC.

This clone showed up just a few times. The chain combines TRBV6-5 with TRBJ2-3; TRBD2 matches 8 bases. V lost 6 bases and J lost 1; bases outside the gene matches: 6. CDR3 size: 15 residues. CDR1 is MNHEY, CDR2 SVGAGI, per germline. Here the CDR3 DNA reads TGTGCCAGCAGGGACGGACTAGCCGGCACAGATACGCAGTATTTT. It specifies CASRDGLAGTDTQYF.

In this sample, this clone turned up a few times. The rearrangement links TRBV5-4 to TRBJ1-6; 8 bases map to TRBD1. The CDR3 length is 15 residues. V shed 4 bases, J shed 7 bases, and the junction held 7 bases outside the gene matches. CDR1 is SGHNT and CDR2 is YYREEE in the germline V gene (reference sequence). The CDR3 DNA sequence: TGTGCCAGCAGCCTAGGACAGGGTGTCAATTCACCCCTCCACTTT. This gives the protein CASSLGQGVNSPLHF.

V usage is TRBV4-2 and J usage is TRBJ1-2; the D is unclear. The CDR3 length is 15 residues. V was trimmed by 3 bases and J by 4 bases, leaving 15 bases between them. In germline, CDR1 is LGHNA, CDR2 YNFKEQ. The CDR3: CASSQTPPGFYGYTF. DNA for the CDR3: TGTGCCAGCAGCCAGACCCCGCCAGGCTTCTATGGCTACACCTTC.

This chain connects TRBV27 to TRBJ1-6, with D tentatively TRBD1 (6 bases). This CDR3 comprises 14 residues. Per germline, CDR1 MNHEY and CDR2 SMNVEV (reference sequence). V dropped 0 bases and J dropped 8 bases, with 8 bases sitting between them. CDR3 amino acids: CASSLSGAYSPLHF. CDR3 sequence (DNA): TGTGCCAGCAGTTTATCGGGGGCTTATTCACCCCTCCACTTT.

The CDR3 DNA reads TGCGCCAGCAGTGAGTCAGGGGGGCCGGGAGAGACCCAGTACTTC. Translating it yields CASSESGGPGETQYF. The chain carries TRBV10-2 and TRBJ2-5, with D perhaps TRBD1 or TRBD2 (6 bases each). CDR1 is WSHSY, CDR2 SAAADI, per germline. With 0 bases removed from V and 4 bases from J, the gap between germline ends came to 12 bases. The CDR3 length is 15 residues.

The J gene is TRBJ2-7, the V gene TRBV6-5, with D possibly matching TRBD1 (6 bases). The CDR3 sequence is 14 residues long. CDR1 MNHEY and CDR2 SVGAGI come from the germline V gene. V lost 7 bases and J 4 bases, leaving 17 bases between the germline ends. This CDR3 reads CASTGGQGTYEQYF. Here the CDR3 DNA reads TGTGCCAGCACCGGTGGGCAGGGGACATACGAGCAGTACTTC.